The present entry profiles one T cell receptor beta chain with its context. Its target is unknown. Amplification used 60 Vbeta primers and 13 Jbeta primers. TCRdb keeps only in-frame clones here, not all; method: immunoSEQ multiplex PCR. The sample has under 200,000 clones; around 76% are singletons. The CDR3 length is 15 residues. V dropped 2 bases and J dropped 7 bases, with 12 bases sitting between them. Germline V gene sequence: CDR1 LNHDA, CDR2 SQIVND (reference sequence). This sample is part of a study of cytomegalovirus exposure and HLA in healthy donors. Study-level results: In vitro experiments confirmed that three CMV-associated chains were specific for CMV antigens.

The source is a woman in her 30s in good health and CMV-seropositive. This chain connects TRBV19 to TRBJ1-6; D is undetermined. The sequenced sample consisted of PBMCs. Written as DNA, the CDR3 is TGTGCCAGTAGTATAAAGCCTACGGGGAATTCACCCCTCCACTTT. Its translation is CASSIKPTGNSPLHF.